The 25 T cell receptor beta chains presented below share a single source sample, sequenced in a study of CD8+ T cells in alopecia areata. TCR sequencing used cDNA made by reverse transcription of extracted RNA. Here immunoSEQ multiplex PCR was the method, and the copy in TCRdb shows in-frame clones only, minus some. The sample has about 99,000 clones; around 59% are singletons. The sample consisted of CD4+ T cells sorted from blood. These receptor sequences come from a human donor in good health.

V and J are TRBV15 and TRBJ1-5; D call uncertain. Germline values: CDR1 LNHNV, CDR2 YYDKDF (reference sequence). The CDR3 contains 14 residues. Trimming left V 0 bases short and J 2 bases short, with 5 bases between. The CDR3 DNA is TGTGCCACCAGCAGAGATGAGGGCAATCAGCCCCAGCATTTT. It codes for CATSRDEGNQPQHF.

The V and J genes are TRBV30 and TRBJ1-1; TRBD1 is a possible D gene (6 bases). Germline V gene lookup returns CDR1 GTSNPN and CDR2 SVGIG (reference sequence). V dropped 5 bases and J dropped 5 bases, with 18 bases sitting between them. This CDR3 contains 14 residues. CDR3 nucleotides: TGTGCCTGGGCTTGGAGGAGGGGGGAGACTGAAGCTTTCTTT. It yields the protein CAWAWRRGETEAFF.

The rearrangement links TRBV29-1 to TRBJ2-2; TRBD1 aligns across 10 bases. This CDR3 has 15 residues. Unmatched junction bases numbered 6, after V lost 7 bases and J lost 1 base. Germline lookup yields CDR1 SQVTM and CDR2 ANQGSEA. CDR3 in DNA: TGCAGCGCCTCGGACAGGGGGTTGAACACCGGGGAGCTGTTTTTT. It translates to CSASDRGLNTGELFF.

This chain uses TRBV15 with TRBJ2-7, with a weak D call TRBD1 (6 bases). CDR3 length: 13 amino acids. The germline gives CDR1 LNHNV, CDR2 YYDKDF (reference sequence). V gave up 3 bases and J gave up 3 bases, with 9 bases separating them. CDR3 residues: CATSRDSLYEQYF. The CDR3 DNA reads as TGTGCCACCAGCAGGGACAGCCTCTACGAGCAGTACTTC.

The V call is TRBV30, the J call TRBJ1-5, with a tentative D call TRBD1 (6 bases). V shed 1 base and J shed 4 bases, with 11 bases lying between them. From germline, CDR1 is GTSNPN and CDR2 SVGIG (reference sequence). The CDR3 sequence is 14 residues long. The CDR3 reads CAWSANQGNQPQHF. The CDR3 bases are TGTGCCTGGAGTGCTAACCAGGGGAATCAGCCCCAGCATTTT. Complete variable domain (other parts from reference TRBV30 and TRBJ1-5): SQTIHQWPATLVQPVGSPLSLECTVEGTSNPNLYWYRQAAGRGLQLLFYSVGIGQISSEVPQNLSASRPQDRQFILSSKKLLLSDSGFYLCAWSANQGNQPQHFGDGTRLSIL.

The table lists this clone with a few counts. CDR3 protein: CAISESGVAYEQYF. For the CDR3, the DNA is TGTGCCATCAGTGAGAGTGGGGTGGCCTACGAGCAGTACTTC. The rearrangement joins TRBV10-3 to TRBJ2-7, with D unclear. Germline V gene lookup returns CDR1 ENHRY and CDR2 SYGVKD. The CDR3 totals 14 residues. V lost 2 bases and J lost 2, with 10 bases in between.

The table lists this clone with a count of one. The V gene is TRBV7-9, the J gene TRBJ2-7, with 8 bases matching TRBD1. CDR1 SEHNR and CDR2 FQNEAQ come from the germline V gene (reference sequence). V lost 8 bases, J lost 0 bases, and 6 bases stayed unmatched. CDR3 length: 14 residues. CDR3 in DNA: TGTGCCAGCGTAACAGGGGGTACCTCCTACGAGCAGTACTTC. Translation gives CASVTGGTSYEQYF.

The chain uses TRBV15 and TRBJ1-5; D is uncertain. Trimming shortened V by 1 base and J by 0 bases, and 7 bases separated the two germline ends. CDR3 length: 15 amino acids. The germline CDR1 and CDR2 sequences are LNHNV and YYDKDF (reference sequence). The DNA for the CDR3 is TGTGCCACCAGCAGAGGTTCCCATAGCAATCAGCCCCAGCATTTT. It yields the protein CATSRGSHSNQPQHF. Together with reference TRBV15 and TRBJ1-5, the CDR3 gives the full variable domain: DAMVIQNPRYQVTQFGKPVTLSCSQTLNHNVMYWYQQKSSQAPKLLFHYYDKDFNNEADTPDNFQSRRPNTSFCFLDIRSPGLGDTAMYLCATSRGSHSNQPQHFGDGTRLSIL.

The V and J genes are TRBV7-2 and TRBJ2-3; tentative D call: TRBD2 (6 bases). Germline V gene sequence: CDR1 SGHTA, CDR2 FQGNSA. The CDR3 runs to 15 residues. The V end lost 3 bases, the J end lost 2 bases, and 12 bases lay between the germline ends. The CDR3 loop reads CASSFQAGYTDTQYF. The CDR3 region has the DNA TGTGCCAGCAGCTTCCAGGCGGGGTACACAGATACGCAGTATTTT.

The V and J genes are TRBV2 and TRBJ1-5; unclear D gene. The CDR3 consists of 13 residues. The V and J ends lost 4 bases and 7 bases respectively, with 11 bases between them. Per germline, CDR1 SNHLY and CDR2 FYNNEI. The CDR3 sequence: CASSVEARQPQHF. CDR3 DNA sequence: TGTGCCAGCAGTGTGGAGGCACGACAGCCCCAGCATTTT.

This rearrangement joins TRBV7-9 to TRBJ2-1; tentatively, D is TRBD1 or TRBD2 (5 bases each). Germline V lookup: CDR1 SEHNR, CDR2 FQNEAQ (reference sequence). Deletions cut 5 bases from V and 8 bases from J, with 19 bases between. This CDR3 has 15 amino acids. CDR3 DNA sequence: TGTGCCAGCAGCCAAACACGGACTCTGGGGGATGAGCAGTTCTTC. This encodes CASSQTRTLGDEQFF.

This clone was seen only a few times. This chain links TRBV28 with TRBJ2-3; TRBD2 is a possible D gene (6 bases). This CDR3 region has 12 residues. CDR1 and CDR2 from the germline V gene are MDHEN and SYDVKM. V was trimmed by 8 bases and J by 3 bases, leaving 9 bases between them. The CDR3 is CASGRGTDTQYF. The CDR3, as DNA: TGTGCCAGCGGCCGGGGGACAGATACGCAGTATTTT.

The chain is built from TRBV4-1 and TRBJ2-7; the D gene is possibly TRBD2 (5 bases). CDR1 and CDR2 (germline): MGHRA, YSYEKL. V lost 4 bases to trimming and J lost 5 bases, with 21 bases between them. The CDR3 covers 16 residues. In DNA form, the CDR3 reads TGCGCCAGCAGCCTCCGTGAGACTACTCTGAGACACGAGCAGTACTTC. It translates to CASSLRETTLRHEQYF.

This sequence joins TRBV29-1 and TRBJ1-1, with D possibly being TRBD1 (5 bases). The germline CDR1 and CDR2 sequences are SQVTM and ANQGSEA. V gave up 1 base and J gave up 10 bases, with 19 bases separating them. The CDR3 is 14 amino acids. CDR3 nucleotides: TGCAGCGTTGAAGCCGGACGGGGGTTGGTTGCAGCTTTCTTT. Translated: CSVEAGRGLVAAFF.

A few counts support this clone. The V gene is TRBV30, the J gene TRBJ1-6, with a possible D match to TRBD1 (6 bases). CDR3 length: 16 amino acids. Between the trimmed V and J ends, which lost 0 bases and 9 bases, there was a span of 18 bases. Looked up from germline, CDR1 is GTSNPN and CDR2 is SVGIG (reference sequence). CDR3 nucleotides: TGTGCCTGGAGTGTTACCGGCAGGGGAGGGGGTTCACCCCTCCACTTT. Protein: CAWSVTGRGGGSPLHF.

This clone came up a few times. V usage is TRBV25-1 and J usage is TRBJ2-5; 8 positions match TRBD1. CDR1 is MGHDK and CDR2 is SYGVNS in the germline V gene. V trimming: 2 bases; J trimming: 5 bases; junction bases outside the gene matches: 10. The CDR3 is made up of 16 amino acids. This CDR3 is CASSEGAGGRSETQYF. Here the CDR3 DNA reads TGTGCCAGCAGTGAAGGGGCAGGGGGCAGGTCGGAGACCCAGTACTTC.

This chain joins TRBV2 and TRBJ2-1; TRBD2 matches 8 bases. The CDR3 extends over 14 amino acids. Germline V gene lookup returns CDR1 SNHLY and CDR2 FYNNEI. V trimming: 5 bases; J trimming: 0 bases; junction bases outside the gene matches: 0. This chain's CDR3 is CASSTSGSYNEQFF. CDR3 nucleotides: TGTGCCAGCAGTACTAGCGGCTCCTACAATGAGCAGTTCTTC.

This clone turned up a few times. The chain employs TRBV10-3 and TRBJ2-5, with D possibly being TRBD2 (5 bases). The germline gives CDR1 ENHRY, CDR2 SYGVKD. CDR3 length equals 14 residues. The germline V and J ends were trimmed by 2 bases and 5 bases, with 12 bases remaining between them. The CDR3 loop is CAISERDGGETQYF. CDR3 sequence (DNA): TGTGCCATCAGTGAGAGAGACGGCGGGGAGACCCAGTACTTC.

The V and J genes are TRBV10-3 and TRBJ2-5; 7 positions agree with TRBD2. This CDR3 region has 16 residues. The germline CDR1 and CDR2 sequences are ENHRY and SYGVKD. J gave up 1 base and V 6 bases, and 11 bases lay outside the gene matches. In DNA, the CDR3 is TGTGCCATCAGGCCTGGAGGGGACTATGGCCAAGAGACCCAGTACTTC. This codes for CAIRPGGDYGQETQYF.

The CDR3 protein is CASRPTSGVTGELFF. The CDR3, as DNA: TGTGCCAGCAGACCGACTAGCGGGGTGACCGGGGAGCTGTTTTTT. V is TRBV11-2 and J is TRBJ2-2; 11 nucleotides match TRBD2. Germline lookup yields CDR1 SGHAT and CDR2 FQNNGV. The CDR3 consists of 15 residues. The trim removed 6 bases at V and 5 bases at J, leaving 5 bases unmatched.

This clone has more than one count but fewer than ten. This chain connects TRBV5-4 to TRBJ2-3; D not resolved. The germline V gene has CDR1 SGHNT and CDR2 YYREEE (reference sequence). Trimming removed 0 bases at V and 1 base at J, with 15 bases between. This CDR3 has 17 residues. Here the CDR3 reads CASSLAFTERRTDTQYF. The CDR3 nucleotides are TGTGCCAGCAGCTTGGCCTTCACAGAAAGACGCACAGATACGCAGTATTTT.

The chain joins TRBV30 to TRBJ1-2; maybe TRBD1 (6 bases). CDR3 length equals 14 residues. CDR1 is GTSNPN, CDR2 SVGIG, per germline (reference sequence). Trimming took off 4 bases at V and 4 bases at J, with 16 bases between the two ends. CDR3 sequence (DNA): TGTGCCTGGACTCAGGGGCGCCCGGGCTATGGCTACACCTTC. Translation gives CAWTQGRPGYGYTF. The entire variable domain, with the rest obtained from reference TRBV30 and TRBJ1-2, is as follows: SQTIHQWPATLVQPVGSPLSLECTVEGTSNPNLYWYRQAAGRGLQLLFYSVGIGQISSEVPQNLSASRPQDRQFILSSKKLLLSDSGFYLCAWTQGRPGYGYTFGSGTRLTVV.

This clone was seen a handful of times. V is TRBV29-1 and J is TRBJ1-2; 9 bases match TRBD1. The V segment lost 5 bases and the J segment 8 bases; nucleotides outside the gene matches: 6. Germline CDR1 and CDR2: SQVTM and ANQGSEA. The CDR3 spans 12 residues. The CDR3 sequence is CSVNTGGKGYTF. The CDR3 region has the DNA TGCAGCGTTAACACAGGGGGCAAAGGCTACACCTTC.

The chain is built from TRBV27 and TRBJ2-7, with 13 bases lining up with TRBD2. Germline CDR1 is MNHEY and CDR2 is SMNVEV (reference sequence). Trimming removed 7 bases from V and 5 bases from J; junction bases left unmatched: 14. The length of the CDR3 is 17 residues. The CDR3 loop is CASTSLGAGLAGHEQYF. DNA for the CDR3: TGTGCCAGCACCTCCCTGGGCGCGGGACTAGCGGGGCACGAGCAGTACTTC.

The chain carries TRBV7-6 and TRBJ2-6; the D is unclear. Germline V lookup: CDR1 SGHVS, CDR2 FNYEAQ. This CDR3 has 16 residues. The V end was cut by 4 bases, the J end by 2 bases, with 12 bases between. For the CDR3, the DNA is TGTGCCAGCAGCTCTCCTCTAGGAACTGGGGCCAACGTCCTGACTTTC. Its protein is CASSSPLGTGANVLTF. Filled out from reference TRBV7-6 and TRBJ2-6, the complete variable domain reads GAGVSQSPRYKVTKRGQDVALRCDPISGHVSLYWYRQALGQGPEFLTYFNYEAQQDKSGLPNDRFSAERPEGSISTLTIQRTEQRDSAMYRCASSSPLGTGANVLTFGAGSRLTVL.